This TCR beta chain was captured in a study of blood T cell repertoires in COVID-19. Study summary: The samples span acute and convalescent COVID-19 from the United States, Italy and Spain. Nucleic acid was either cDNA or gDNA, and it came from T cells, B-cell-depleted T cells, or PBMCs.

Original data processing: Reference gene primers were amplified, and this amplification served to estimate nucleated cell counts. Only in-frame clones appear in the TCRdb table, and some are missing; sequencing was by immunoSEQ multiplex PCR. From that table come the V and J calls and clone size; the DNA was used to work out D and trimming. The table has approximately 85,000 clones, about nine tenths seen once; the top ten hold about 2%. Germline CDR1 reads LGHNA; CDR2 reads YNFKEQ. The V gene lost 1 base and the J gene lost 9 bases, with 13 bases spanning the gap. This CDR3 spans 15 amino acids. The TCR comes from a man aged 45-65 years with acute or convalescent COVID-19. V and J are TRBV4-2 and TRBJ1-6; D might be TRBD1 (5 bases). What was sequenced was peripheral blood. The CDR3 here is CASSQGAGQISPLHF. The CDR3 DNA follows: TGTGCCAGCAGCCAAGGTGCAGGGCAGATTTCACCCCTCCACTTT.